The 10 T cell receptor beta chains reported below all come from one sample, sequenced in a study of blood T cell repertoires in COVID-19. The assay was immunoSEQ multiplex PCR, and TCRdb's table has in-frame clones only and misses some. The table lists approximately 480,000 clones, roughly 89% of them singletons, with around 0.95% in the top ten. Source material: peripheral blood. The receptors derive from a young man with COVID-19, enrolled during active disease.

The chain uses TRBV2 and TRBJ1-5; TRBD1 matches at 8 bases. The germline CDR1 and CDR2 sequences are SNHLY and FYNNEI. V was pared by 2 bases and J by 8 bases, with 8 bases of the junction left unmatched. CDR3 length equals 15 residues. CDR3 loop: CASSEQGQGLKPQHF. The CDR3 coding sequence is TGTGCCAGCAGTGAACAAGGACAGGGACTCAAGCCCCAGCATTTT.

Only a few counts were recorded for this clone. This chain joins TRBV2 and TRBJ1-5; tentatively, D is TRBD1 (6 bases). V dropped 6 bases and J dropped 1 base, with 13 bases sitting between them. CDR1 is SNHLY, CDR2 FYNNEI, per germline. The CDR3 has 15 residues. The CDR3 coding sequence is TGTGCCAGCAGCCTGAGGGACAACAGCAATCAGCCCCAGCATTTT. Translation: CASSLRDNSNQPQHF.

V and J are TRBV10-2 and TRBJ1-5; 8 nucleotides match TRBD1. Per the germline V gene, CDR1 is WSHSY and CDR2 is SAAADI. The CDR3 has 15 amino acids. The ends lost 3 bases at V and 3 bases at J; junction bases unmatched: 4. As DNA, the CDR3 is TGCGCCAGCAGTGAATTGGACAGGGCCAATCAGCCCCAGCATTTT. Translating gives CASSELDRANQPQHF.

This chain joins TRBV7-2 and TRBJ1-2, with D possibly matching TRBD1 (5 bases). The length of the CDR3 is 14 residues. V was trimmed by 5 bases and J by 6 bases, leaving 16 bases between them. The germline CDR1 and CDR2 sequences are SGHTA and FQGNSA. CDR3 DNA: TGTGCCAGCAGCATACCGACAGACAGCGATGGCTACACCTTC. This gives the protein CASSIPTDSDGYTF.

CDR3 amino acids: CATSRDPRLAGFPTGELFF. CDR3 sequence (DNA): TGTGCCACCAGCAGAGATCCACGACTAGCGGGTTTCCCCACCGGGGAGCTGTTTTTT. The V gene is TRBV15, the J gene TRBJ2-2; 10 nucleotides agree with TRBD2. This CDR3 spans 19 amino acids. Germline CDR1 LNHNV, CDR2 YYDKDF (reference sequence). The ends lost 0 bases at V and 4 bases at J; junction bases unmatched: 11.

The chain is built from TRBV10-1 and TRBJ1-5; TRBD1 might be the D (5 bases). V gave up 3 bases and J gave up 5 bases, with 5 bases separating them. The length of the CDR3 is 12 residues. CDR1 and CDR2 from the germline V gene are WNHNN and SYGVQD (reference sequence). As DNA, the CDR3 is TGCGCCAGCAGTGACAGGGATCAGCCCCAGCATTTT. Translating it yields CASSDRDQPQHF.

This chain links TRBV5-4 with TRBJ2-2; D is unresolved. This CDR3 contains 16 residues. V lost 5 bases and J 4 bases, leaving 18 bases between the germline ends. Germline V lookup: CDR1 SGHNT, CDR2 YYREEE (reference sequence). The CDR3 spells CASSPISGRGTGELFF. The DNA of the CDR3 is TGTGCCAGCAGTCCCATCTCGGGTCGAGGCACCGGGGAGCTGTTTTTT.

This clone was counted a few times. Here the CDR3 reads CASTADMNTEAFF. The CDR3 DNA reads TGTGCCAGCACGGCGGATATGAACACTGAAGCTTTCTTT. This chain links TRBV2 with TRBJ1-1; the D is unclear. CDR3 length: 13 residues. Germline V gene lookup returns CDR1 SNHLY and CDR2 FYNNEI. The germline V and J ends were trimmed by 7 bases and 0 bases, with 9 bases remaining between them. Variable domain in full (rest from reference TRBV2 and TRBJ1-1): EPEVTQTPSHQVTQMGQEVILRCVPISNHLYFYWYRQILGQKVEFLVSFYNNEISEKSEIFDDQFSVERPDGSNFTLKIRSTKLEDSAMYFCASTADMNTEAFFGQGTRLTVV.

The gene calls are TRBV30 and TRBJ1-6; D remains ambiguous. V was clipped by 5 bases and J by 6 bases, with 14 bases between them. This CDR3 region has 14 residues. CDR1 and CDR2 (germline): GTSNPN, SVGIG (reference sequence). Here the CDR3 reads CAWGFGGVNSPLHF. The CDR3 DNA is TGTGCCTGGGGATTCGGAGGCGTTAATTCACCCCTCCACTTT.

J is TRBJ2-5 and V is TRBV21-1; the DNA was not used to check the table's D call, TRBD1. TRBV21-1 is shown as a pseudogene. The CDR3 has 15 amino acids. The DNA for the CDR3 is TGTGCCAGCAGCACCCCCGGGACAGCAAAAGAGACCCAGTACTTC. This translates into CASSTPGTAKETQYF.